This T cell receptor beta chain appears in the sequencing data of a study of T cell responses to AZD1222 COVID-19 vaccine. The sample holds a few counts of this clone. Measured with immunoSEQ multiplex PCR; TCRdb has only the in-frame clones, and not every one. The table includes more than 110,000 clones, roughly 92% detected once. This specimen consisted of peripheral blood, obtained on day 0 of AZD1222 vaccination. This TCR was recovered from an adult in good health.

CDR3 region: CASSIPGPGNEQYF. CDR3 nucleotide sequence: TGTGCCAGTAGTATCCCCGGGCCTGGGAACGAGCAGTACTTC. The V and J genes are TRBV19 and TRBJ2-7, with D uncertain. Germline V gene data show CDR1 as LNHDA and CDR2 as SQIVND (reference sequence). V lost 3 bases, J lost 5 bases, and 14 bases lay in between. CDR3 length: 14 amino acids.